The present TCR beta chain was sequenced within a study of T cells after yellow fever vaccination. Whole-study results and caveats: Peak timing came faster in the weaker secondary response, day 5 versus 15.

In its sample, this clonotype was seen many times. Its antigen remains unidentified. The 5'RACE template-switching step produced TCR cDNA and added a universal primer site and UMIs. TCRdb passed the 5' RACE reads through MiXCR, listing each CDR3 protein once. The sample lists a few hundred thousand distinct CDR3 sequences, approximately 6% occurring once. The CDR3 is 15 amino acids. J was trimmed by 1 base and V by 5 bases; bases with no gene match: 7. Germline V gives CDR1 DFQATT, CDR2 SNEGSKA (reference sequence). This chain connects TRBV20-1 to TRBJ2-1; 8 bases line up with TRBD2. The sequencing here drew on PBMCs, taken 5 days after the yellow fever booster vaccination. The TCR sequence derives from a man aged 25 to 40 who received the YFV17D yellow fever vaccine. The CDR3 sequence is CSASDGRGSYNEQFF. The CDR3 coding sequence is TGCAGTGCTTCCGACGGGAGGGGGTCCTACAATGAGCAGTTCTTC.